This T cell receptor (beta chain) emerged from a study of cytomegalovirus exposure and HLA in healthy donors. Study context: Clustering assigned approximately 78% of the 350 to 400 genotyped donors to the Caucasian-associated ancestry cluster.

The study's findings and limits: Among TCR beta chains of equal frequency, HLA-associated ones were more clonally expanded in a later analysis. TCR beta sequences reportedly predicted the HLA-A and HLA-B alleles of most subjects accurately. A later analysis linked a missense variant in DCLRE1C to the trimming of TCR beta V and J genes.

Details on this clone: Its target is not known.

The CDR3 extends over 15 amino acids. Germline CDR1 and CDR2: MGHDK and SYGVNS. The V gene lost 5 bases and the J gene lost 6 bases, with 16 bases spanning the gap. PCR amplification relied on 60 Vbeta primers (plus 13 Jbeta primers). Measured with immunoSEQ multiplex PCR; TCRdb has only the in-frame clones, and not every one. The sample's table shows roughly 100,000 clones. This TCR was recovered from a man aged 50-59 years in good health and CMV-seropositive. Sequenced material: PBMCs. V gene TRBV25-1 combines with J gene TRBJ1-4; maybe TRBD1 (5 bases). The CDR3 loop is CASSPQAGRYEKLFF. CDR3 DNA sequence: TGTGCCAGCAGTCCCCAGGCAGGGCGATATGAAAAACTGTTTTTT. The whole variable domain, filled in from reference TRBV25-1 and TRBJ1-4, reads EADIYQTPRYLVIGTGKKITLECSQTMGHDKMYWYQQDPGMELHLIHYSYGVNSTEKGDLSSESTVSRIRTEHFPLTLESARPSHTSQYLCASSPQAGRYEKLFFGSGTQLSVL.